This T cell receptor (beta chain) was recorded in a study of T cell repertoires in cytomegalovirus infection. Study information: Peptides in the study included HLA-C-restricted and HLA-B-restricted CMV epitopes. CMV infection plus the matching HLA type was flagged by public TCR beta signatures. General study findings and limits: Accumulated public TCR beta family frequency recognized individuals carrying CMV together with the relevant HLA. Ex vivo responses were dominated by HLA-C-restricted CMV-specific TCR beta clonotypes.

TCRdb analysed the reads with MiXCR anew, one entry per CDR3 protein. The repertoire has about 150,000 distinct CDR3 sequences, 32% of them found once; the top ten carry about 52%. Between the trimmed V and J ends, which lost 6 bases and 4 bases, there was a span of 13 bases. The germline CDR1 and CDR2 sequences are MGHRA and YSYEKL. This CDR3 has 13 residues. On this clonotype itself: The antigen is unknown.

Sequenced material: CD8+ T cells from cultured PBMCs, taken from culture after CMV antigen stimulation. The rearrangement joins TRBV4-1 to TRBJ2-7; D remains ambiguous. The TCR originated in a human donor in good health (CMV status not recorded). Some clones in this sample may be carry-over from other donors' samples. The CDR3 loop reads CASRPKVGYEQYF. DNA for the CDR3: TGCGCCAGCAGGCCCAAGGTTGGATACGAGCAGTACTTC.